The sequence of this TCR beta chain was determined in a study of shared clonotypes between healthy human individuals. Study-wide results and caveats: Sample collection involved blood only; tissue repertoires are likely different.

In regard to this clone: Its antigen is currently unknown.

Under the authors' procedure: Junction-only immunoSEQ data arrived without quality scores, meaning filtering differed. The assay was immunoSEQ multiplex PCR, and TCRdb's table has in-frame clones only and misses some. The V and J calls and the clone size are those of that table, but D and trimming were determined from the DNA. Counted here are about 690,000 clones, around 91% occurring once; the ten biggest clones make up 34%. The CDR3 has 15 amino acids. Looked up from germline, CDR1 is MNHEY and CDR2 is SMNVEV (reference sequence). With V trimmed by 6 bases and J by 2 bases, 9 bases remained unmatched.

The V gene is TRBV27, the J gene TRBJ2-7, with 8 bases lining up with TRBD1. Sequencing was carried out using memory CD8+ T cells from PBMCs. Specified subset: CD45RO+ cells pooled with CCR7-negative TemRA cells. The TCR originated in a man between 18 and 29 years old in good health. Some clones in this sample may be carry-over from other donors' samples. The CDR3 DNA is TGTGCCAGCAGCCTCCTGAGGACAGGGACCTACGAGCAGTACTTC. This translates into CASSLLRTGTYEQYF.